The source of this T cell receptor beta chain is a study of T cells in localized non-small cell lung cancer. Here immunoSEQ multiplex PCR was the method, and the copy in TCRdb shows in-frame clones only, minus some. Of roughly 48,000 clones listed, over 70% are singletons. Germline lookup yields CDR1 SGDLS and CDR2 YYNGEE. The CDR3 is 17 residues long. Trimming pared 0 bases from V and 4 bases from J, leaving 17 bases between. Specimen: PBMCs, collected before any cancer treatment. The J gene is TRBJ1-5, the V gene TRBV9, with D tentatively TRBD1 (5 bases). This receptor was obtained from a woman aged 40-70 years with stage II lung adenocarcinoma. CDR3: CASSVGGAGTLNQPQHF. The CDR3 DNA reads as TGTGCCAGCAGCGTAGGAGGGGCAGGGACCCTTAATCAGCCCCAGCATTTT.